The 28 T cell receptor beta chains presented below share a single source sample, sequenced in a study of blood T cell repertoires in COVID-19. TCRdb's copy holds only in-frame clones and misses some; the assay was immunoSEQ multiplex PCR. The sample records about 35,000 clones, roughly 80% being singletons. Material for sequencing was peripheral blood. All receptors come from a man over 45 with acute or convalescent COVID-19.

V usage is TRBV28 and J usage is TRBJ2-1; TRBD1 matches at 7 bases. Per germline, CDR1 MDHEN and CDR2 SYDVKM. The junction had 6 bases not matched to a gene; V was cut back by 5 bases and J by 5 bases. This CDR3 has 14 amino acids. CDR3 region: CASSHPGTDNEQFF. The CDR3 bases are TGTGCCAGCAGTCACCCCGGGACAGACAATGAGCAGTTCTTC.

This sequence joins TRBV7-8 and TRBJ2-2, with D hard to call. CDR1 and CDR2 from the germline V gene are SGHVS and FQNEAQ. The CDR3 sequence is 11 residues long. V gave up 8 bases and J gave up 8 bases, with 9 bases separating them. The CDR3 here is CASSYGGELFF. The DNA for the CDR3 is TGTGCCAGCTCCTACGGTGGGGAGCTGTTTTTT.

As regards this clone: Mismatch with germline at one junction end may stem from a read error. CDR3 residues: CAASIPGGNGYTF. In DNA form, the CDR3 reads TGTGCCGCCAGTATTCCCGGGGGGAATGGCTACACCTTC. The chain couples TRBV15 to TRBJ1-2, with TRBD1 as a possible D gene (5 bases). The CDR3 runs 13 residues. Per the germline V gene, CDR1 is LNHNV and CDR2 is YYDKDF (reference sequence).

V usage is TRBV10-3 and J usage is TRBJ2-6; 8 bases match TRBD2. The germline gives CDR1 ENHRY, CDR2 SYGVKD. V trimming: 5 bases; J trimming: 1 base; junction bases outside the gene matches: 4. The CDR3 runs to 16 residues. CDR3 coding DNA: TGTGCCATCAGTCCCCGGGGGGGATCTGGGGCCAACGTCCTGACTTTC. It translates to CAISPRGGSGANVLTF.

The J gene is TRBJ1-2, the V gene TRBV19, with 8 bases matching TRBD1. V was clipped by 6 bases and J by 5 bases; unmatched bases: 8. This CDR3 contains 14 residues. From germline, CDR1 is LNHDA and CDR2 SQIVND (reference sequence). This CDR3 is CASSIGQGRYGYTF. The CDR3 region has the DNA TGTGCCAGTAGCATCGGACAGGGAAGGTATGGCTACACCTTC.

This chain connects TRBV28 to TRBJ2-7; no clear D. The CDR3 loop spans 13 amino acids. Germline V lookup: CDR1 MDHEN, CDR2 SYDVKM. Trimming stripped 2 bases from V and 4 bases from J, with 9 bases between. The CDR3 is CASSLTSGYEQYF. In DNA, the CDR3 is TGTGCCAGCAGTTTAACCTCCGGGTACGAGCAGTACTTC.

The chain's CDR3 is CASSLSINQPQHF. Here the CDR3 DNA reads TGTGCCAGCAGCTTAAGCATAAATCAGCCCCAGCATTTT. This chain joins TRBV11-1 and TRBJ1-5; unclear D gene. Trimming removed 2 bases from V and 4 bases from J, with 6 bases in between. CDR3 length: 13 amino acids. Per germline, CDR1 SGHAT and CDR2 FQDESV (reference sequence).

V usage is TRBV11-2 and J usage is TRBJ2-1; D may be TRBD2 (5 bases). Trimming removed 0 bases at V and 4 bases at J, with 10 bases between. CDR3 length: 15 residues. The V gene's germline CDR1 is SGHAT and CDR2 FQNNGV. CDR3 residues: CASSLEGVTYNEQFF. CDR3 nucleotide sequence: TGTGCCAGCAGCTTAGAGGGAGTAACGTACAATGAGCAGTTCTTC.

This chain uses TRBV14 with TRBJ2-7; 11 bases agree with TRBD1. This CDR3 has 17 residues. J gave up 0 bases and V 0 bases, and 4 bases lay outside the gene matches. Germline-derived CDR1 and CDR2 are SGHDN and FVKESK. The CDR3 DNA reads as TGTGCCAGCAGCCAAGATTCCGGACAGGGGGCCTCCTACGAGCAGTACTTC. Protein product: CASSQDSGQGASYEQYF.

The CDR3 here is CASSIGQVDSYEQYF. The CDR3 bases are TGTGCCAGTAGTATAGGACAGGTTGACTCCTACGAGCAGTACTTC. V and J are TRBV19 and TRBJ2-7, with D perhaps matching TRBD1 (6 bases). The CDR3 runs 15 residues. The V and J ends lost 1 base and 0 bases respectively, with 10 bases between them. Germline lookup yields CDR1 LNHDA and CDR2 SQIVND (reference sequence).

The rearrangement uses TRBV29-1 and TRBJ1-1; 11 bases agree with TRBD1. The germline CDR1 and CDR2 sequences are SQVTM and ANQGSEA. The junction had 5 bases not matched to a gene; V was cut back by 7 bases and J by 4 bases. This CDR3 has 13 amino acids. The CDR3 reads CSATGTGGTEAFF. The CDR3 coding sequence is TGCAGCGCAACAGGGACAGGGGGCACTGAAGCTTTCTTT.

The rearrangement links TRBV29-1 to TRBJ1-1, with a weak D call TRBD1 (5 bases). The CDR3 runs 12 residues. Trimming took off 3 bases at V and 4 bases at J, with 9 bases between the two ends. The germline V gene encodes CDR1 SQVTM and CDR2 ANQGSEA. The CDR3: CSVERGFTEAFF. DNA for the CDR3: TGCAGCGTTGAGCGGGGGTTCACTGAAGCTTTCTTT.

This clone was detected a few times. The chain has TRBV5-1 and TRBJ1-5; TRBD1 matches at 9 bases. The germline V gene encodes CDR1 SGHRS and CDR2 YFSETQ. CDR3 length equals 15 residues. V lost 1 base and J lost 7; bases outside the gene matches: 6. CDR3 in amino acids: CASSLSGQGQQPQHF. CDR3 nucleotides: TGCGCCAGCAGCTTGTCGGGACAGGGACAGCAGCCCCAGCATTTT.

The rearrangement joins TRBV6-1 to TRBJ1-1, with no clear D. This CDR3 contains 13 residues. V lost 3 bases to trimming and J lost 2 bases, with 7 bases between them. The germline V gene encodes CDR1 MNHNS and CDR2 SASEGT. For the CDR3, the DNA is TGTGCCAGCAGTGATTCGGTAAACACTGAAGCTTTCTTT. Encoded protein: CASSDSVNTEAFF.

The V and J genes are TRBV6-1 and TRBJ2-6; D gene ambiguous. There are 15 residues in the CDR3. Germline V gene sequence: CDR1 MNHNS, CDR2 SASEGT. V was pared by 4 bases and J by 1 base, with 8 bases between. Here the CDR3 DNA reads TGTGCCAGCAGTGGAGCTCCGTCTGGGGCCAACGTCCTGACTTTC. This encodes CASSGAPSGANVLTF.

V is TRBV27 and J is TRBJ1-6; D is ambiguous. CDR3 length: 13 residues. Germline V gene data show CDR1 as MNHEY and CDR2 as SMNVEV (reference sequence). Between the trimmed V and J ends, which lost 7 bases and 7 bases, there was a span of 11 bases. The CDR3 nucleotides are TGTGCCAGCACCGAGGATAGGAATTCACCCCTCCACTTT. It codes for CASTEDRNSPLHF.

The rearrangement joins TRBV3-1 (or the pseudogene TRBV3-2) to TRBJ2-5; 16 bases are shared with TRBD2. With V trimmed by 4 bases and J by 4 bases, 3 bases remained unmatched. From germline, CDR1 is LGHDT and CDR2 YNNKEL (reference sequence). CDR3 length: 16 amino acids. For the CDR3, the DNA is TGTGCCAGCAGCCGCGGGACTAGCGGGGGGGGAGAGACCCAGTACTTC. Translated: CASSRGTSGGGETQYF.

V usage is TRBV6-5 and J usage is TRBJ2-7, with D possibly TRBD1 on 5 matching bases. Trimming shortened V by 7 bases and J by 3 bases, and 19 bases separated the two germline ends. The germline V gene encodes CDR1 MNHEY and CDR2 SVGAGI. The CDR3 consists of 15 residues. Here the CDR3 DNA reads TGTGCCAGCACTCCGCGAACCGGAACAGGCTACGAGCAGTACTTC. It translates to CASTPRTGTGYEQYF.

The gene calls are TRBV3-1 (or the pseudogene TRBV3-2) and TRBJ2-7; 9 nucleotides align to TRBD2. V shed 1 base, J shed 1 base, and the junction held 5 bases outside the gene matches. The CDR3 has 16 amino acids. Germline-derived CDR1 and CDR2 are LGHDT and YNNKEL (reference sequence). The CDR3 loop is CASSQGILAGSYEQYF. The CDR3 DNA sequence: TGTGCCAGCAGCCAAGGAATACTAGCGGGTTCCTACGAGCAGTACTTC.

This clone showed up just once. V and J are TRBV28 and TRBJ2-7, with TRBD1 matching over 7 bases. This CDR3 has 15 residues. J was trimmed by 2 bases and V by 4 bases; bases with no gene match: 8. CDR1 is MDHEN and CDR2 is SYDVKM in the germline V gene. The CDR3 reads CASSSTGTATYEQYF. The CDR3 DNA follows: TGTGCCAGCAGTTCAACCGGGACAGCCACCTACGAGCAGTACTTC.

In its sample, this clone was seen once. This sequence joins TRBV9 and TRBJ2-1, with 8 bases fitting TRBD2. CDR1 SGDLS and CDR2 YYNGEE come from the germline V gene. Trimming removed 4 bases from V and 1 base from J; junction bases left unmatched: 4. The CDR3 spans 15 residues. The CDR3 nucleotides read TGTGCCAGCAGCTCATTAGCGGGGTCCTACAATGAGCAGTTCTTC. Residues: CASSSLAGSYNEQFF.

This clone was seen a handful of times. The rearrangement uses TRBV5-4 and TRBJ2-3; the match to TRBD2 covers 13 bases. Germline trimming cut 1 base from V and 8 bases from J; bases unmatched to any gene: 10. CDR1 and CDR2 from the germline V gene are SGHNT and YYREEE (reference sequence). The CDR3 is 17 residues long. CDR3 in amino acids: CASSLSLLAGGLGTQYF. CDR3 DNA sequence: TGTGCCAGCAGCTTGAGCCTACTAGCGGGGGGGCTAGGTACGCAGTATTTT.

V and J are TRBV15 and TRBJ2-2, with a possible D match to TRBD2 (5 bases). The V end was cut by 0 bases, the J end by 3 bases, with 8 bases between. Germline V lookup: CDR1 LNHNV, CDR2 YYDKDF (reference sequence). The CDR3 length is 15 residues. CDR3 amino acids: CATSRERGDTGELFF. CDR3 sequence (DNA): TGTGCCACCAGCAGAGAACGGGGAGACACCGGGGAGCTGTTTTTT. Full variable domain (missing parts from reference TRBV15 and TRBJ2-2): DAMVIQNPRYQVTQFGKPVTLSCSQTLNHNVMYWYQQKSSQAPKLLFHYYDKDFNNEADTPDNFQSRRPNTSFCFLDIRSPGLGDTAMYLCATSRERGDTGELFFGEGSRLTVL.

The J gene is TRBJ2-3, the V gene TRBV7-9; possibly TRBD2 for D (5 bases). The CDR3 length is 15 residues. V dropped 1 base and J dropped 0 bases, with 8 bases sitting between them. CDR1 and CDR2 (germline): SEHNR, FQNEAQ (reference sequence). The CDR3 region is CASSLERVSTDTQYF. DNA of the CDR3: TGTGCCAGCAGCTTAGAGAGGGTTAGCACAGATACGCAGTATTTT.

V usage is TRBV6-5 and J usage is TRBJ1-3; the D is unclear. This CDR3 has 15 amino acids. V was pared by 7 bases and J by 0 bases, with 13 bases between. Germline V CDR1 and CDR2: MNHEY, SVGAGI. The CDR3 spells CASIRTEVSGNTIYF. CDR3 sequence (DNA): TGTGCCAGCATCCGGACGGAGGTCTCTGGAAACACCATATATTTT.

The V gene is TRBV4-1, the J gene TRBJ2-7; D unresolved. The CDR3 has 13 amino acids. V lost 1 base, J lost 3 bases, and 7 bases lay in between. The germline CDR1 and CDR2 sequences are MGHRA and YSYEKL. The chain's CDR3 is CASSQANFYEQYF. As DNA, the CDR3 is TGCGCCAGCAGCCAAGCTAATTTCTACGAGCAGTACTTC.

V is TRBV2 and J is TRBJ1-5; D might be TRBD1 (5 bases). V was clipped by 7 bases and J by 5 bases, with 15 bases between them. The length of the CDR3 is 14 residues. Germline CDR1 is SNHLY and CDR2 is FYNNEI. The CDR3 sequence: CASTRWGDDQPQHF. CDR3 in DNA: TGTGCCAGCACCCGGTGGGGGGACGATCAGCCCCAGCATTTT.

V usage is TRBV19 and J usage is TRBJ1-2, with 8 bases lining up with TRBD1. Germline assignment: CDR1 LNHDA and CDR2 SQIVND (reference sequence). CDR3 length: 13 amino acids. J lost 13 bases, V lost 6 bases, and 13 bases had no gene match. CDR3 DNA: TGTGCCAGTAGCCATCGGACAGGGAGGGATTCCACCTTC. This gives the protein CASSHRTGRDSTF. Full variable domain (missing parts from reference TRBV19 and TRBJ1-2): DGGITQSPKYLFRKEGQNVTLSCEQNLNHDAMYWYRQDPGQGLRLIYYSQIVNDFQKGDIAEGYSVSREKKESFPLTVTSAQKNPTAFYLCASSHRTGRDSTFGSGTRLTVV.